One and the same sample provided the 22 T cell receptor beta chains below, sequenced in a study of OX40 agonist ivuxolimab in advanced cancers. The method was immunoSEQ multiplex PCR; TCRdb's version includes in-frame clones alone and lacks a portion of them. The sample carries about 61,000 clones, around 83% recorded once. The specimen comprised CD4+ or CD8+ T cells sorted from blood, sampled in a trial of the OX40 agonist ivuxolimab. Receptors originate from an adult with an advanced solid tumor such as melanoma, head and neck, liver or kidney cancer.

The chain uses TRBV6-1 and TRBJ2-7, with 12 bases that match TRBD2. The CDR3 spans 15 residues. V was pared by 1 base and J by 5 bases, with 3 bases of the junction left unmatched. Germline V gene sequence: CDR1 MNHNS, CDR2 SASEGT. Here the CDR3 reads CASSEVTSGGNEQYF. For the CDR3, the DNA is TGTGCCAGCAGTGAAGTGACTAGCGGGGGCAACGAGCAGTACTTC.

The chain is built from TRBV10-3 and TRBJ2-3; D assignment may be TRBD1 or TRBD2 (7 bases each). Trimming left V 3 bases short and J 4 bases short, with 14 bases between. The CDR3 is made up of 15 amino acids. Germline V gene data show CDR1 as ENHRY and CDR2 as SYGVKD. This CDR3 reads CAISDRGGRADTQYF. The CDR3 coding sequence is TGTGCCATCAGTGACAGGGGGGGGCGGGCAGATACGCAGTATTTT.

CDR3 protein: CASSLRSGDLYNEQFF. The CDR3 DNA reads TGTGCCAGCAGCTTACGTAGCGGGGACCTCTACAATGAGCAGTTCTTC. The V gene is TRBV7-3, the J gene TRBJ2-1; 8 nucleotides agree with TRBD2. The CDR3 sequence is 16 residues long. CDR1 and CDR2 from the germline V gene are SGHTA and FQGTGA. The V and J ends lost 2 bases and 3 bases, in that order; junction bases with no gene match: 6.

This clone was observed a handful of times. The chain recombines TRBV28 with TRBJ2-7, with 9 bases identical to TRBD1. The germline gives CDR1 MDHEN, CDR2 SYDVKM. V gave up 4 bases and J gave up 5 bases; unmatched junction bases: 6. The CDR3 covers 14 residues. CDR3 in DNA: TGTGCCAGCAGTTCCGGGACAGGGAACCACGAGCAGTACTTC. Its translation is CASSSGTGNHEQYF.

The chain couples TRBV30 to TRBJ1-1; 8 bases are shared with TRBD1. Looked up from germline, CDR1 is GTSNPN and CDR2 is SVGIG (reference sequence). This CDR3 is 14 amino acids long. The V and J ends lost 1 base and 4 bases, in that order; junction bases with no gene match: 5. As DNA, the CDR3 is TGTGCCTGGAGTGGGACAGGGCAGATCACTGAAGCTTTCTTT. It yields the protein CAWSGTGQITEAFF.

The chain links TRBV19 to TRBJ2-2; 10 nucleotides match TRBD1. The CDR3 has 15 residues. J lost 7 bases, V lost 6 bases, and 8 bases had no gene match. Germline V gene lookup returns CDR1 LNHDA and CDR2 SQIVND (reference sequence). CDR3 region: CASRGQGGSDGELFF. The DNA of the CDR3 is TGTGCCAGTAGAGGACAGGGGGGTTCGGACGGGGAGCTGTTTTTT.

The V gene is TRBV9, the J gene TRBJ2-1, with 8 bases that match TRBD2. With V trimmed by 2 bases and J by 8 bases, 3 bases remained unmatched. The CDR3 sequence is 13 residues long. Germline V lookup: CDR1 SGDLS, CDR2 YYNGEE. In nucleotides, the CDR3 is TGTGCCAGCAGCGTGACTAGCGTCGATGAGCAGTTCTTC. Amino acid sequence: CASSVTSVDEQFF.

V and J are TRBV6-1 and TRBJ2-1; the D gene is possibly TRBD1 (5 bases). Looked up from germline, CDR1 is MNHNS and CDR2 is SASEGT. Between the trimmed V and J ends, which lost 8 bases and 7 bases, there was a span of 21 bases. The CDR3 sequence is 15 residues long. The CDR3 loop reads CASRLGQGAWNEQFF. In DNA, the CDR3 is TGTGCCAGCCGTCTGGGGCAGGGCGCTTGGAATGAGCAGTTCTTC.

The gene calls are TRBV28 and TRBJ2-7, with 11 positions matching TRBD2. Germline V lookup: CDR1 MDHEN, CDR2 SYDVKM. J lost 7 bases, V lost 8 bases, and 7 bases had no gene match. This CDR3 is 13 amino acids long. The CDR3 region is CASGLAGLPEQYF. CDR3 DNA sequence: TGTGCCAGCGGACTAGCGGGTCTCCCGGAGCAGTACTTC.

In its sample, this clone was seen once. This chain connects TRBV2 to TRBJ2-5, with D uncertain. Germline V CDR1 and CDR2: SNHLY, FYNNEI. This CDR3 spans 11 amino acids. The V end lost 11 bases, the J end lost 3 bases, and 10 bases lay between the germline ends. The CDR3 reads CAGQVEETQYF. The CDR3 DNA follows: TGTGCCGGCCAGGTCGAAGAGACCCAGTACTTC.

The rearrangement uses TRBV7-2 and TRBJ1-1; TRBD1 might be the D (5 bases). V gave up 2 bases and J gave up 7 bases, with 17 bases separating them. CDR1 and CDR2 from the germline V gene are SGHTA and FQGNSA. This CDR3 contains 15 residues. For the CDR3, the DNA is TGTGCCAGCAGCTTACGCTTTATTGGGGACGGTGAAGCTTTCTTT. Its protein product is CASSLRFIGDGEAFF. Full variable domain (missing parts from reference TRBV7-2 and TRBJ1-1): GAGVSQSPSNKVTEKGKDVELRCDPISGHTALYWYRQSLGQGLEFLIYFQGNSAPDKSGLPSDRFSAERTGGSVSTLTIQRTQQEDSAVYLCASSLRFIGDGEAFFGQGTRLTVV.

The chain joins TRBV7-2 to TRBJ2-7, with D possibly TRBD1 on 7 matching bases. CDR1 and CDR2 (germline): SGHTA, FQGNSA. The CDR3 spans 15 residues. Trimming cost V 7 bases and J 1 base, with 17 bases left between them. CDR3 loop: CASTLGGTASYEQYF. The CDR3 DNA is TGTGCCAGCACCCTTGGGGGGACAGCTTCCTACGAGCAGTACTTC.

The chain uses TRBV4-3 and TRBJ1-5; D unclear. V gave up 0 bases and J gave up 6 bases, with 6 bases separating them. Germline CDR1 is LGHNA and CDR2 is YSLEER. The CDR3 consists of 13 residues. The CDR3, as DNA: TGCGCCAGCAGCCAAGATGTGAGTCAGCCCCAGCATTTT. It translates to CASSQDVSQPQHF.

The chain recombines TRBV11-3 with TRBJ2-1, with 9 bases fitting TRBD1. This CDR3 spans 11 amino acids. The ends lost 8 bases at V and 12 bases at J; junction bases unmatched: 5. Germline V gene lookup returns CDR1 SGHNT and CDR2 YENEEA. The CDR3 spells CASRDRDGQFF. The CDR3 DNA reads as TGTGCCAGCCGGGACAGGGACGGGCAGTTCTTC.

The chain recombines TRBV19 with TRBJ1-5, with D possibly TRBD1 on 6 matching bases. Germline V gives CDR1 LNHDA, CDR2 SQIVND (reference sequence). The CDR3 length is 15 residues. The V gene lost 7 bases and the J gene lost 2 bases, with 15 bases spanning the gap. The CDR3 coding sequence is TGTGCCAGTACCTCGGGGGCCTCAGGCAATCAGCCCCAGCATTTT. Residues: CASTSGASGNQPQHF.

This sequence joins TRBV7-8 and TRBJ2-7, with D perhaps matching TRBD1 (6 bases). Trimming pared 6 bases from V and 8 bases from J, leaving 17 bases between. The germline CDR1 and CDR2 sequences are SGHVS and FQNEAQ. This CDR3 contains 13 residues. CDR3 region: CASRSTYREQQYF. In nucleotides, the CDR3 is TGTGCCAGCAGATCTACCTACAGGGAACAGCAGTACTTC.

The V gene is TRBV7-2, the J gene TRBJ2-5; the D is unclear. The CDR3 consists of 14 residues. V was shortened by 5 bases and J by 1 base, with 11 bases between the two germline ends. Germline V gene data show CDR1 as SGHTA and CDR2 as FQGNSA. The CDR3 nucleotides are TGTGCCAGCAGCCTTCCGACTCGCCAAGAGACCCAGTACTTC. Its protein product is CASSLPTRQETQYF.

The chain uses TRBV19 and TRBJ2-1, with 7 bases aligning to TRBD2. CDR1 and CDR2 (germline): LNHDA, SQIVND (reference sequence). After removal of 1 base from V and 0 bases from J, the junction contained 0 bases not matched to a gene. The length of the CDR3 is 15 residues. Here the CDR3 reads CASSIAGGSYNEQFF. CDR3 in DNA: TGTGCCAGTAGTATAGCGGGGGGCTCCTACAATGAGCAGTTCTTC.

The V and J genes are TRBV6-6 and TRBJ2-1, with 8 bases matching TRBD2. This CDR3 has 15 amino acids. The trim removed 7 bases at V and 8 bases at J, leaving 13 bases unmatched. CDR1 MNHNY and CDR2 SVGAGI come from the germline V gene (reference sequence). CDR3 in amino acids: CASTQPASGFHEQFF. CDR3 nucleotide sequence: TGTGCCAGCACCCAGCCGGCTAGCGGGTTCCATGAGCAGTTCTTC.

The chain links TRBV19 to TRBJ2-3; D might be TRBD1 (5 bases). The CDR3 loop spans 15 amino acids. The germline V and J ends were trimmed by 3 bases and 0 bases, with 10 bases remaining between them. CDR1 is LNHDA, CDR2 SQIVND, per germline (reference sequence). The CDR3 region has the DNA TGTGCCAGTAGTATCGTGGGGCCTAGCACAGATACGCAGTATTTT. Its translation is CASSIVGPSTDTQYF.

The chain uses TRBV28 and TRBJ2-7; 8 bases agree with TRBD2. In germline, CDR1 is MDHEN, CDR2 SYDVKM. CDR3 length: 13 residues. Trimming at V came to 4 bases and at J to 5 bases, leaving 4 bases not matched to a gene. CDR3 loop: CASSSGGTDEQYF. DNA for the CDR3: TGTGCCAGCAGTTCGGGGGGGACCGACGAGCAGTACTTC.

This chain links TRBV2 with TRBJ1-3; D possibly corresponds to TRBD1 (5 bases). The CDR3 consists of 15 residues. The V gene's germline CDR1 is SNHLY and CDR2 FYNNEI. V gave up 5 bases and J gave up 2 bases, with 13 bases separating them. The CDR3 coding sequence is TGTGCCAGCAGTTCCCAGGGTAATCCTGGAAACACCATATATTTT. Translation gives CASSSQGNPGNTIYF.